Listed below are T cell receptor beta chains from one sample, sequenced in a study of blood T cell repertoires in COVID-19. This table comes from immunoSEQ multiplex PCR, and its TCRdb copy is limited to in-frame clones, with some not included. Of about 270,000 clones listed, around 86% are singletons. Sequenced sample: peripheral blood. The source is a man aged 40-55 years with active or convalescent COVID-19. The CDR3 runs from the conserved cysteine through the conserved F or W. A D gene is named only where the DNA matches it firmly. Only some rows state a clone size, as once, few, many or a class for expanded clones.

v_gene	j_gene	abundance	d_gene	CDR3aa	CDR3nt
TRBV28	TRBJ2-3	NA	TRBD2	CASSLGGIVTDTQYF	TGTGCCAGCAGTTTGGGGGGGATAGTCACAGATACGCAGTATTTT
TRBV5-1	TRBJ2-7	NA	TRBD1	CASSLGTGSSYEQYF	TGCGCCAGCAGCTTGGGGACAGGGTCCTCCTACGAGCAGTACTTC
TRBV5-4	TRBJ2-1	few	NA	CASSGGQYGVNEQFF	TGTGCCAGCAGCGGCGGACAGTACGGGGTGAATGAGCAGTTCTTC
TRBV11-2	TRBJ1-1	NA	TRBD1	CASSPGTGTSRF	TGTGCCAGCAGCCCCGGGACAGGGACCTCGAGGTTT
TRBV2	TRBJ1-6	NA	NA	CASSGQLNSPLHF	TGTGCCAGCAGTGGACAGCTTAATTCACCCCTCCACTTT
TRBV27	TRBJ2-6	NA	TRBD1	CASGDRGIGANVLTF	TGTGCCAGCGGGGACAGGGGGATTGGGGCCAACGTCCTGACTTTC
TRBV5-1	TRBJ1-2	NA	TRBD1	CASSLGQGFGYTF	TGCGCCAGCAGCTTGGGACAGGGTTTCGGCTACACCTTC
TRBV5-6	TRBJ1-1	once	NA	CASSKHRNTEAFF	TGTGCCAGCAGCAAGCACCGTAACACTGAAGCTTTCTTT
TRBV27	TRBJ2-1	NA	TRBD2	CASSTLRTGGNEQFF	TGTGCCAGCAGCACGCTTCGGACGGGGGGCAATGAGCAGTTCTTC
TRBV6-5	TRBJ1-1	NA	TRBD1	CASSPGTAATEAFF	TGTGCCAGCAGCCCCGGGACAGCGGCCACTGAAGCTTTCTTT
TRBV27	TRBJ1-4	once	TRBD1	CASRGQGGEKLFF	TGTGCCAGCAGGGGACAGGGAGGTGAAAAACTGTTTTTT
TRBV2	TRBJ1-6	NA	NA	CASSPGQPYNSPLHF	TGTGCCAGCAGTCCAGGACAGCCCTATAATTCACCCCTCCACTTT
TRBV6-5	TRBJ1-1	NA	NA	CASSYDRSTGAFF	TGTGCCAGCAGTTACGACAGGTCTACTGGAGCTTTCTTT
TRBV12-3/TRBV12-4	TRBJ1-3	NA	NA	CASNKIGNTIYF	TGTGCCAGCAACAAGATTGGAAACACCATATATTTT
TRBV24-1	TRBJ1-2	NA	NA	CATSDPRTEANYGYTF	TGTGCCACCAGTGATCCGCGGACAGAGGCCAACTATGGCTACACCTTC
TRBV12-3/TRBV12-4	TRBJ2-1	once	TRBD1	CASSPDREKQFF	TGTGCCAGCAGTCCCGACAGGGAGAAACAGTTCTTC
TRBV13	TRBJ2-1	NA	TRBD2	CASSPLLAGLSSYNEQFF	TGTGCCAGCAGCCCCCTACTAGCGGGCCTAAGCTCCTACAATGAGCAGTTCTTC
TRBV6-2/TRBV6-3	TRBJ2-7	NA	NA	CASSPDYRGREYF	TGTGCCAGCAGCCCGGACTACAGGGGTCGGGAATACTTC
TRBV6-5	TRBJ1-1	few	NA	CASGVTGNTEAFF	TGTGCCAGCGGAGTGACAGGGAACACTGAAGCTTTCTTT
TRBV12-3/TRBV12-4	TRBJ1-2	NA	NA	CASSAGDYGYTF	TGTGCCAGCAGTGCAGGGGACTATGGCTACACCTTC
TRBV7-2	TRBJ2-1	NA	NA	CASSLFGMNNEQFF	TGTGCCAGCAGCTTATTCGGGATGAACAATGAGCAGTTCTTC
TRBV10-2	TRBJ2-4	NA	TRBD1	CASYRGLLEGNIQYF	TGCGCCAGTTACAGGGGGCTCCTTGAGGGAAACATTCAGTACTTC
TRBV19	TRBJ1-6	NA	NA	CASSHSGVTGPDNSPLHF	TGTGCCAGTAGTCACTCAGGGGTAACGGGACCTGATAATTCACCCCTCCACTTT
TRBV9	TRBJ2-5	NA	NA	CASSVSGLQETQYF	TGTGCCAGCAGCGTATCAGGGCTACAAGAGACCCAGTACTTC
TRBV19	TRBJ2-7	NA	NA	CASSRRESEQYF	TGTGCCAGTAGTAGGAGGGAGTCCGAGCAGTACTTC
TRBV7-7	TRBJ2-3	NA	TRBD2	CASSLGSGSSDTQYF	TGTGCTAGCAGCTTAGGGAGCGGGAGTTCGGATACGCAGTATTTT
TRBV5-4	TRBJ2-5	NA	TRBD1	CASSSAQGTRETQYF	TGTGCCAGCAGCAGTGCACAGGGGACCAGGGAGACCCAGTACTTC
TRBV3-1/TRBV3-2	TRBJ1-1	NA	TRBD1	CASSPRQGASHTEAFF	TGTGCCAGCAGCCCGAGACAGGGGGCGAGCCACACTGAAGCTTTCTTT
TRBV11-2	TRBJ1-3	NA	NA	CASSSGSGNTIYF	TGTGCCAGCAGCTCAGGCTCTGGAAACACCATATATTTT
TRBV5-1	TRBJ2-1	NA	TRBD2	CASSQPGGSTNEQFF	TGCGCCAGCAGCCAACCGGGAGGGTCTACCAATGAGCAGTTCTTC
TRBV24-1	TRBJ1-2	NA	TRBD1	CATSETGGRGYTF	TGTGCCACCAGTGAAACAGGGGGCCGTGGCTACACCTTC
TRBV29-1	TRBJ1-1	once	NA	CSGRAGSNTEAFF	TGCAGCGGGAGGGCAGGCTCGAACACTGAAGCTTTCTTT
TRBV2	TRBJ2-2	NA	TRBD2	CASNRLFSGGAGELFF	TGTGCCAGCAATCGATTGTTTAGCGGGGGGGCCGGGGAGCTGTTTTTT
TRBV6-6	TRBJ1-1	NA	NA	CASRAPPNTEAFF	TGTGCCAGCAGAGCCCCACCGAACACTGAAGCTTTCTTT
TRBV10-3	TRBJ2-1	few	TRBD2	CAIRERGVAGGPDNEQFF	TGTGCCATCAGGGAAAGAGGGGTAGCGGGAGGGCCTGACAATGAGCAGTTCTTC
TRBV5-8	TRBJ2-2	NA	TRBD1	CASSRGQGADTGELFF	TGTGCCAGCAGCAGGGGACAGGGGGCGGACACCGGGGAGCTGTTTTTT
TRBV5-1	TRBJ2-3	NA	NA	CASSPGLDGLTDTQYF	TGCGCCAGCAGCCCGGGACTGGACGGGCTCACAGATACGCAGTATTTT
TRBV5-6	TRBJ2-7	NA	NA	CASTLTATYEQYF	TGTGCCAGCACCCTTACAGCAACCTACGAGCAGTACTTC
TRBV5-1	TRBJ2-5	NA	TRBD2	CASSFYPSGSRETQYF	TGCGCCAGCAGCTTTTATCCTAGCGGGAGTAGGGAGACCCAGTACTTC
TRBV19	TRBJ1-5	NA	TRBD1	CASCWGDSLNQPQHF	TGTGCCAGTTGCTGGGGGGACAGCCTCAATCAGCCCCAGCATTTT
TRBV5-1	TRBJ2-7	NA	NA	CASSATAPGPYEQYF	TGCGCCAGCAGCGCGACAGCCCCCGGTCCCTACGAGCAGTACTTC
TRBV7-9	TRBJ1-2	few	TRBD1	CASSRTGLDGYTF	TGTGCCAGCAGTCGGACAGGGTTGGATGGCTACACCTTC
TRBV3-1/TRBV3-2	TRBJ2-5	NA	NA	CASSQDAAVETQYF	TGTGCCAGCAGCCAAGACGCCGCGGTAGAGACCCAGTACTTC
TRBV6-2/TRBV6-3	TRBJ2-7	once	NA	CASSYTTGSYEQYF	TGTGCCAGCAGTTACACGACAGGTTCCTACGAGCAGTACTTC
TRBV2	TRBJ2-1	NA	NA	CASSELSPQGYNEQFF	TGTGCCAGCAGTGAACTTAGCCCCCAAGGATATAATGAGCAGTTCTTC
TRBV30	TRBJ2-7	NA	NA	CAWTTGSEQYF	TGTGCCTGGACTACAGGGTCCGAGCAGTACTTC
TRBV20-1	TRBJ2-7	NA	NA	CSASSLASTYEQYF	TGCAGTGCTAGTAGTCTAGCGTCAACCTACGAGCAGTACTTC
TRBV5-1	TRBJ2-3	NA	NA	CASSLAVEESTDTQYF	TGCGCCAGCAGCTTGGCCGTGGAGGAGAGCACAGATACGCAGTATTTT
TRBV2	TRBJ1-1	NA	NA	CAMLRGREAFF	TGTGCCATGCTCAGGGGCCGTGAAGCTTTCTTT
TRBV5-1	TRBJ1-4	NA	NA	CASSLIAAYNEKLFF	TGCGCCAGCAGCTTGATCGCGGCATATAATGAAAAACTGTTTTTT
TRBV6-5	TRBJ1-1	NA	TRBD1	CASSYEDRGSKAFF	TGTGCCAGCAGTTACGAGGACAGGGGATCGAAAGCTTTCTTT
TRBV30	TRBJ1-2	NA	NA	CAWSVRKPGDTF	TGTGCCTGGAGTGTACGTAAGCCAGGGGACACCTTC